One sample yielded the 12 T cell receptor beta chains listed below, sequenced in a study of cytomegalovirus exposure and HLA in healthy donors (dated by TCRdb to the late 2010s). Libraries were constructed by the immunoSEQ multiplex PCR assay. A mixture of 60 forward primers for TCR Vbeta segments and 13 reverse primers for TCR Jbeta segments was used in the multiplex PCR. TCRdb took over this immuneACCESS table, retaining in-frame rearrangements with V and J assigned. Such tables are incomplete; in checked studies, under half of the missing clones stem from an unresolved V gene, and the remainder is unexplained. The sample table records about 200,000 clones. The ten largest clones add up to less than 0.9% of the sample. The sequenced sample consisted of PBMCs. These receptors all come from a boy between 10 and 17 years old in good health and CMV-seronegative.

CDR3 nucleotide sequence: TGTGCCAGCGGGACAGGGGGGTCCTACGAGCAGTACTTC. It codes for CASGTGGSYEQYF. This chain joins TRBV2 and TRBJ2-7; TRBD1 matches at 11 bases. This CDR3 is 13 amino acids long. Germline V gives CDR1 SNHLY, CDR2 FYNNEI. V trimming: 8 bases; J trimming: 1 base; junction bases outside the gene matches: 1.

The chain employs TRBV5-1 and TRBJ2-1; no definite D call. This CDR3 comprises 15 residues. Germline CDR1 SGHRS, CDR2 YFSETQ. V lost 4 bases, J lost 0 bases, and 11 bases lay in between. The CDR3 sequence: CASSEPESSYNEQFF. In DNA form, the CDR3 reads TGCGCCAGCAGCGAACCGGAGAGCTCCTACAATGAGCAGTTCTTC.

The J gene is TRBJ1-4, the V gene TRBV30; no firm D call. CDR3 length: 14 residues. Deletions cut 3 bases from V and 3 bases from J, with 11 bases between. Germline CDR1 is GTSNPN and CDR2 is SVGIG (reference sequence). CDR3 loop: CAWRPSGANEKLFF. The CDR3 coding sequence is TGTGCCTGGAGGCCATCGGGAGCTAATGAAAAACTGTTTTTT. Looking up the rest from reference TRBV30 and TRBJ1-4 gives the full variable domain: SQTIHQWPATLVQPVGSPLSLECTVEGTSNPNLYWYRQAAGRGLQLLFYSVGIGQISSEVPQNLSASRPQDRQFILSSKKLLLSDSGFYLCAWRPSGANEKLFFGSGTQLSVL.

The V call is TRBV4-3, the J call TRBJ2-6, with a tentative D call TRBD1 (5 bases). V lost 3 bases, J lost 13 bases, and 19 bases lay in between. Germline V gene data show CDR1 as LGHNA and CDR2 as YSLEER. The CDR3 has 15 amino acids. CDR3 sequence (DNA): TGCGCCAGCAGCCACTCCCATCAGCCAGGGCTGGTCCTGACTTTC. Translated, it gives CASSHSHQPGLVLTF.

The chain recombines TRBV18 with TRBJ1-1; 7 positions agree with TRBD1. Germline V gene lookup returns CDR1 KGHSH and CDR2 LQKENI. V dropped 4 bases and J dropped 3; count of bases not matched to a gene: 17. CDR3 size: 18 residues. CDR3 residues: CASSQVPTGRGVDTEAFF. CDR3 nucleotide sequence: TGTGCCAGCTCACAGGTCCCGACAGGGAGAGGGGTTGACACTGAAGCTTTCTTT.

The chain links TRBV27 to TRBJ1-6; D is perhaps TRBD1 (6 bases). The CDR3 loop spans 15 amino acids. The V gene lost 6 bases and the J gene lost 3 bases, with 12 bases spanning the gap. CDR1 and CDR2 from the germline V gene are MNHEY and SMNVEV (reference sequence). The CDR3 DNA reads TGTGCCAGCAGAGGGGGACGGGGCTATAATTCACCCCTCCACTTT. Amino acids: CASRGGRGYNSPLHF.

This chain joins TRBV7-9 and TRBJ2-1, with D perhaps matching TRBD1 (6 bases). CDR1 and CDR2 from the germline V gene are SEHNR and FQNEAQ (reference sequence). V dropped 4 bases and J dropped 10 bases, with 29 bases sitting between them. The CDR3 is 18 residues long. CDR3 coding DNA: TGTGCCAGCAGCTCCCTGAGCCAACAGGGAAGGCGTTTCATCGAGCAGTTCTTC. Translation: CASSSLSQQGRRFIEQFF.

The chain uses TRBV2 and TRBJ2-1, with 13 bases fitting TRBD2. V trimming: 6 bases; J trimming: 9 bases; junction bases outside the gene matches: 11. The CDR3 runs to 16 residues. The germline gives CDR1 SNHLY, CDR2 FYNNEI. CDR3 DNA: TGTGCCAGCAGCAGGACCGGGACTAGCGGGGTGGGTGAGCAGTTCTTC. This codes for CASSRTGTSGVGEQFF.

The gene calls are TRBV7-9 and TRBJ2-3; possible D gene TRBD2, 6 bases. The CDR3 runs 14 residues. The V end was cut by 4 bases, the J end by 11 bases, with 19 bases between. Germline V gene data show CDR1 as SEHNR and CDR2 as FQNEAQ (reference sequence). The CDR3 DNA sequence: TGTGCCAGCAGCTCTACTGGGGGGAAACTCAGGCAGTATTTT. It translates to CASSSTGGKLRQYF. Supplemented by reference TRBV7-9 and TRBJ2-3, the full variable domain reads DTGVSQNPRHKITKRGQNVTFRCDPISEHNRLYWYRQTLGQGPEFLTYFQNEAQLEKSRLLSDRFSAERPKGSFSTLEIQRTEQGDSAMYLCASSSTGGKLRQYFGPGTRLTVL.

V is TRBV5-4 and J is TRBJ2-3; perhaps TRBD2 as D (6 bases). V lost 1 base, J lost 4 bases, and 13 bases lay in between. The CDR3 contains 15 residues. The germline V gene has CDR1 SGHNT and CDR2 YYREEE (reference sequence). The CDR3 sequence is CASSLKGGAADTQYF. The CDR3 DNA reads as TGTGCCAGCAGCTTGAAAGGAGGGGCAGCAGATACGCAGTATTTT. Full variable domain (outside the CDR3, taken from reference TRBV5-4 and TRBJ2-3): ETGVTQSPTHLIKTRGQQVTLRCSSQSGHNTVSWYQQALGQGPQFIFQYYREEENGRGNFPPRFSGLQFPNYSSELNVNALELDDSALYLCASSLKGGAADTQYFGPGTRLTVL.

The CDR3 sequence: CASSLLALVDEQFF. Here the CDR3 DNA reads TGTGCCAGCAGCTTATTGGCTCTCGTGGATGAGCAGTTCTTC. The chain joins TRBV7-9 to TRBJ2-1; D gene uncertain. In germline, CDR1 is SEHNR, CDR2 FQNEAQ (reference sequence). The CDR3 loop spans 14 amino acids. V was pared by 2 bases and J by 8 bases, with 13 bases between.

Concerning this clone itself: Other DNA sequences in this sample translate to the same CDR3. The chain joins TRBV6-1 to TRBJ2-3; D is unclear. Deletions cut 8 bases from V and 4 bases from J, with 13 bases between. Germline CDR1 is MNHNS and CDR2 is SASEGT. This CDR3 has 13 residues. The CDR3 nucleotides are TGTGCCAGCGGAGCCCCGTGGCCAGATACGCAGTATTTT. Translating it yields CASGAPWPDTQYF.